A selection of T cell receptor beta chains follows, all from one sample in a study of blood T cell repertoires in COVID-19. Produced via immunoSEQ multiplex PCR; TCRdb's table is partial and in-frame only. The table lists roughly 220,000 clones, around 85% of them singletons. What was sequenced was PBMCs or T cells enriched from blood (not recorded which). Receptor source: a woman aged 40-49 years with acute COVID-19. The CDR3 runs from the conserved cysteine through the conserved F or W. D genes are given only for firm matches. Clone size appears in some rows only: once, few, many, or a class for an expanded clone.

D gene: TRBD1
CDR3 length: 15
clone size: .
J gene: TRBJ1-1
V gene: TRBV28
CDR3 DNA: TGTGCCAGCAGTTTGGAGACAGGGGGCTTGGGTGAAGCTTTCTTT
CDR3 protein: CASSLETGGLGEAFF

D gene: TRBD1
CDR3 length: 14
clone size: .
J gene: TRBJ2-7
V gene: TRBV28
CDR3 DNA: TGTGCCAGCAGTTTAGGGGACAGGGTTTACGAGCAGTACTTC
CDR3 protein: CASSLGDRVYEQYF

D gene: TRBD1
CDR3 length: 17
clone size: .
J gene: TRBJ1-1
V gene: TRBV18
CDR3 DNA: TGTGCCAGCTCACGGTCAACAACAGGGGGCAATCGGACTGAAGCTTTCTTT
CDR3 protein: CASSRSTTGGNRTEAFF

D gene: TRBD1
CDR3 length: 13
clone size: .
J gene: TRBJ2-7
V gene: TRBV7-9
CDR3 DNA: TGTGCCAGCAGCTCGGACAGGGTTCGCGAGCAGTACTTC
CDR3 protein: CASSSDRVREQYF

D gene: TRBD2
CDR3 length: 19
clone size: once
J gene: TRBJ2-3
V gene: TRBV7-2
CDR3 DNA: TGTGCCAGCAGCTTAGCGCGGTTGGTAGCGGGAGGGCCAACAGATACGCAGTATTTT
CDR3 protein: CASSLARLVAGGPTDTQYF

D gene: TRBD1
CDR3 length: 15
clone size: .
J gene: TRBJ2-7
V gene: TRBV27
CDR3 DNA: TGTGCCAGCAGCTCTCCGGGACAGGGGTTCTACGAGCAGTACTTC
CDR3 protein: CASSSPGQGFYEQYF

D gene: .
CDR3 length: 15
clone size: .
J gene: TRBJ2-1
V gene: TRBV9
CDR3 DNA: TGTGCCAGCAGCGTGGAGGGGAGTTGGGACAATGAGCAGTTCTTC
CDR3 protein: CASSVEGSWDNEQFF

D gene: .
CDR3 length: 13
clone size: .
J gene: TRBJ1-5
V gene: TRBV4-3
CDR3 DNA: TGCGCCAGCAGCCAAGATCTTACTGAGCCCCAGCATTTT
CDR3 protein: CASSQDLTEPQHF

D gene: .
CDR3 length: 15
clone size: .
J gene: TRBJ2-7
V gene: TRBV27
CDR3 DNA: TGTGCCAGCAGTCCCACGGGGTGGAGCTCCTACGAGCAGTACTTC
CDR3 protein: CASSPTGWSSYEQYF

D gene: .
CDR3 length: 13
clone size: .
J gene: TRBJ2-1
V gene: TRBV3-1/TRBV3-2
CDR3 DNA: TGTGCCAGCAGCCAAGTTTCTGACAATGAGCAGTTCTTC
CDR3 protein: CASSQVSDNEQFF

D gene: TRBD2
CDR3 length: 17
clone size: .
J gene: TRBJ2-1
V gene: TRBV5-8
CDR3 DNA: TGTGCCAGCAGCTTGGCCTCCGGGACTAGCGGTAACAATGAGCAGTTCTTC
CDR3 protein: CASSLASGTSGNNEQFF

D gene: TRBD2
CDR3 length: 16
clone size: .
J gene: TRBJ2-7
V gene: TRBV29-1
CDR3 DNA: TGCAGCGCATCAAGGACTAGCGGGAGGGTGGGGTACGAGCAGTACTTC
CDR3 protein: CSASRTSGRVGYEQYF

D gene: TRBD1
CDR3 length: 13
clone size: .
J gene: TRBJ1-1
V gene: TRBV27
CDR3 DNA: TGTGCCAGCAGACAGGGGATGAACACTGAAGCTTTCTTT
CDR3 protein: CASRQGMNTEAFF

D gene: .
CDR3 length: 16
clone size: .
J gene: TRBJ1-5
V gene: TRBV6-4
CDR3 DNA: TGTGCCAGCAGTATCGGAGAAGACCCTGGGAGGGAGCCCCAGCATTTT
CDR3 protein: CASSIGEDPGREPQHF

D gene: .
CDR3 length: 13
clone size: .
J gene: TRBJ1-2
V gene: TRBV28
CDR3 DNA: TGTGCCAGCAGTTTAGGTGGTAGCTATGGCTACACCTTC
CDR3 protein: CASSLGGSYGYTF

D gene: TRBD1
CDR3 length: 15
clone size: .
J gene: TRBJ2-7
V gene: TRBV18
CDR3 DNA: TGTGCCAGCTCAACAGGACAGGGCCCCAACTACGAGCAGTACTTC
CDR3 protein: CASSTGQGPNYEQYF

D gene: .
CDR3 length: 19
clone size: .
J gene: TRBJ2-2
V gene: TRBV19
CDR3 DNA: TGTGCCAGTAGTCCGATTGGCGATCCTGGACTACCGAACACCGGGGAGCTGTTTTTT
CDR3 protein: CASSPIGDPGLPNTGELFF

D gene: .
CDR3 length: 15
clone size: few
J gene: TRBJ2-7
V gene: TRBV4-1
CDR3 DNA: TGCGCCAGCAGCCAAGTGGCGGCAGGGGTAGGGGAGCAGTACTTC
CDR3 protein: CASSQVAAGVGEQYF

D gene: .
CDR3 length: 14
clone size: .
J gene: TRBJ1-1
V gene: TRBV10-3
CDR3 DNA: TGTGCCATCAGTGAGTCGATGGCGGGCACTGAAGCTTTCTTT
CDR3 protein: CAISESMAGTEAFF

D gene: TRBD1
CDR3 length: 14
clone size: .
J gene: TRBJ1-2
V gene: TRBV4-2
CDR3 DNA: TGTGCCAGCAGCCAAACAGGACAGGGGCGCGGCTACACCTTC
CDR3 protein: CASSQTGQGRGYTF

D gene: .
CDR3 length: 15
clone size: .
J gene: TRBJ2-6
V gene: TRBV2
CDR3 DNA: TGTGCCAGCAGTGAATACCCCAGAGGGGCCAACGTCCTGACTTTC
CDR3 protein: CASSEYPRGANVLTF

D gene: .
CDR3 length: 16
clone size: .
J gene: TRBJ2-3
V gene: TRBV9
CDR3 DNA: TGTGCCAGCAGCTTCGGACGGACTACTAGCACAGATACGCAGTATTTT
CDR3 protein: CASSFGRTTSTDTQYF

D gene: TRBD1
CDR3 length: 16
clone size: .
J gene: TRBJ2-5
V gene: TRBV5-1
CDR3 DNA: TGCGCCAGCAGCGTGACAGGGGAGAGGGCTGTAGAGACCCAGTACTTC
CDR3 protein: CASSVTGERAVETQYF

D gene: .
CDR3 length: 13
clone size: .
J gene: TRBJ2-1
V gene: TRBV12-3/TRBV12-4
CDR3 DNA: TGTGCCAGCAGTTTTAGAGGGAAGGATGAGCAGTTCTTC
CDR3 protein: CASSFRGKDEQFF

D gene: TRBD2
CDR3 length: 15
clone size: .
J gene: TRBJ2-7
V gene: TRBV6-5
CDR3 DNA: TGTGCCAGCAGCCCCGGACTAGCGGATACCTACGAGCAGTACTTC
CDR3 protein: CASSPGLADTYEQYF

D gene: .
CDR3 length: 16
clone size: once
J gene: TRBJ1-5
V gene: TRBV27
CDR3 DNA: TGTGCCAGCAGTTTATCCCGGGACTCTAGCAATCAGCCCCAGCATTTT
CDR3 protein: CASSLSRDSSNQPQHF

D gene: TRBD1
CDR3 length: 15
clone size: .
J gene: TRBJ1-1
V gene: TRBV7-8
CDR3 DNA: TGTGCCAGCAGCTTAGCGACAGGGTCGAACACTGAAGCTTTCTTT
CDR3 protein: CASSLATGSNTEAFF

D gene: .
CDR3 length: 16
clone size: .
J gene: TRBJ2-3
V gene: TRBV4-3
CDR3 DNA: TGCGCCAGCAGCCAAGATTGGACGGGGAGCACAGATACGCAGTATTTT
CDR3 protein: CASSQDWTGSTDTQYF

D gene: TRBD1
CDR3 length: 14
clone size: .
J gene: TRBJ2-7
V gene: TRBV5-1
CDR3 DNA: TGCGCCAGCAGCCTCGCCGGACAGGGGTCCGAGCAGTACTTC
CDR3 protein: CASSLAGQGSEQYF

D gene: TRBD2
CDR3 length: 14
clone size: .
J gene: TRBJ2-1
V gene: TRBV29-1
CDR3 DNA: TGCAGCGTCCCGGCGGGAGCTAGAATAGATGAGCAGTTCTTC
CDR3 protein: CSVPAGARIDEQFF

D gene: .
CDR3 length: 14
clone size: .
J gene: TRBJ1-3
V gene: TRBV6-5
CDR3 DNA: TGTGCCAGCAGCCAGACAGTCTCTGGAAACACCATATATTTT
CDR3 protein: CASSQTVSGNTIYF

D gene: TRBD2
CDR3 length: 17
clone size: .
J gene: TRBJ2-7
V gene: TRBV28
CDR3 DNA: TGTGCCAGCAGTTTCGTTGGGTTAGCGGGGACGGCGCGGGAGCAGTACTTC
CDR3 protein: CASSFVGLAGTAREQYF

D gene: .
CDR3 length: 17
clone size: once
J gene: TRBJ2-6
V gene: TRBV2
CDR3 DNA: TGTGCCAGCAGCCCCATCGACAGATCCTCTGGGGCCAACGTCCTGACTTTC
CDR3 protein: CASSPIDRSSGANVLTF

D gene: TRBD2
CDR3 length: 15
clone size: .
J gene: TRBJ2-3
V gene: TRBV15
CDR3 DNA: TGTGCCACCAGCAGTAGCGGGGGATTTTTTAATACGCAGTATTTT
CDR3 protein: CATSSSGGFFNTQYF

D gene: .
CDR3 length: 14
clone size: .
J gene: TRBJ2-7
V gene: TRBV18
CDR3 DNA: TGTGCCAGCTCCCCCTCAACAGGAGCCTACGAGCAGTACTTC
CDR3 protein: CASSPSTGAYEQYF

D gene: .
CDR3 length: 15
clone size: .
J gene: TRBJ2-1
V gene: TRBV4-2
CDR3 DNA: TGTGCCAGCAGCCAAGAGGGAGACCCCGCCAGGGAGCAGTTCTTC
CDR3 protein: CASSQEGDPAREQFF

D gene: TRBD1
CDR3 length: 14
clone size: .
J gene: TRBJ2-7
V gene: TRBV28
CDR3 DNA: TGTGCCAGCAGGGGGACAGGGGCTGTGTACGAGCAGTACTTC
CDR3 protein: CASRGTGAVYEQYF

D gene: .
CDR3 length: 14
clone size: once
J gene: TRBJ2-5
V gene: TRBV13
CDR3 DNA: TGTGCCAGCAGCTTCGTAGCGGTCCAAGAGACCCAGTACTTC
CDR3 protein: CASSFVAVQETQYF

D gene: .
CDR3 length: 14
clone size: .
J gene: TRBJ2-7
V gene: TRBV13
CDR3 DNA: TGTGCCAGCAGCTTCGGGGACACCCACTACGAGCAGTACTTC
CDR3 protein: CASSFGDTHYEQYF

D gene: TRBD2
CDR3 length: 17
clone size: .
J gene: TRBJ2-3
V gene: TRBV12-5
CDR3 DNA: TGTGCTAGTGGCCTCGGCGGGAGGACCTCGAGCACAGATACGCAGTATTTT
CDR3 protein: CASGLGGRTSSTDTQYF

D gene: TRBD1
CDR3 length: 14
clone size: .
J gene: TRBJ2-4
V gene: TRBV3-1/TRBV3-2
CDR3 DNA: TGTGCCAGCAGCCAAGGGACAGGGAAAAACATTCAGTACTTC
CDR3 protein: CASSQGTGKNIQYF

D gene: .
CDR3 length: 15
clone size: .
J gene: TRBJ2-7
V gene: TRBV9
CDR3 DNA: TGTGCCAGCAGCGTAGGTGTAGCTAGCTCCTACGAGCAGTACTTC
CDR3 protein: CASSVGVASSYEQYF

D gene: .
CDR3 length: 15
clone size: .
J gene: TRBJ1-1
V gene: TRBV10-3
CDR3 DNA: TGTGCCATCAGTGTTGGGGGGTCGGGGAACACTGAAGCTTTCTTT
CDR3 protein: CAISVGGSGNTEAFF

D gene: TRBD1
CDR3 length: 15
clone size: .
J gene: TRBJ2-3
V gene: TRBV6-5
CDR3 DNA: TGTGCCGGGACCTCGGGACAGGGAGGAACAGATACGCAGTATTTT
CDR3 protein: CAGTSGQGGTDTQYF

D gene: .
CDR3 length: 12
clone size: few
J gene: TRBJ1-3
V gene: TRBV7-2
CDR3 DNA: TGTGCCAGCAGAAGCTCGGGGTACACCATATATTTT
CDR3 protein: CASRSSGYTIYF

D gene: .
CDR3 length: 16
clone size: .
J gene: TRBJ1-6
V gene: TRBV27
CDR3 DNA: TGTGCCAGCAGTTTATCGTCAGGGCAGGGGAAATCACCCCTCCACTTT
CDR3 protein: CASSLSSGQGKSPLHF